These 14 T cell receptor beta chains share one sample of origin, sequenced in a study of control samples from healthy donors and cancer patients. Sequencing was performed with immunoSEQ multiplex PCR; in TCRdb, only in-frame clones are kept and a portion is missing. Here the sample spans 150,000 or so clones, about 90% being singletons. The sample comprised blood. The source of these receptors is a man between 18 and 29 years old in good health.

The gene calls are TRBV6-1 and TRBJ1-1; D possibly corresponds to TRBD1 (5 bases). The germline V and J ends were trimmed by 3 bases and 6 bases, with 14 bases remaining between them. Per germline, CDR1 MNHNS and CDR2 SASEGT. The CDR3 covers 14 residues. CDR3 residues: CASSEMAGDPEAFF. CDR3 coding DNA: TGTGCCAGCAGTGAGATGGCGGGGGACCCTGAAGCTTTCTTT.

Points on this clone: This specimen includes other DNA sequences encoding the same CDR3. The J gene is TRBJ1-6, the V gene TRBV6-5, with D tentatively TRBD1 (5 bases). The germline gives CDR1 MNHEY, CDR2 SVGAGI. This CDR3 spans 15 amino acids. Trimming stripped 2 bases from V and 5 bases from J, with 10 bases between. This CDR3 reads CASSYSAGDNSPLHF. CDR3 bases: TGTGCCAGCAGTTACAGCGCGGGGGATAATTCACCCCTCCACTTT.

The chain recombines TRBV4-2 with TRBJ2-7; 7 bases fit TRBD2. Germline CDR1 LGHNA, CDR2 YNFKEQ. The CDR3 consists of 14 residues. V shed 1 base, J shed 2 bases, and the junction held 2 bases outside the gene matches. The CDR3 DNA follows: TGTGCCAGCAGCCAAGGACGGGGGGCCTACGAGCAGTACTTC. This translates into CASSQGRGAYEQYF.

The rearrangement uses TRBV28 and TRBJ1-6, with D perhaps TRBD1 (6 bases). V lost 6 bases and J 10 bases, leaving 16 bases between the germline ends. The CDR3 runs to 14 residues. Germline assignment: CDR1 MDHEN and CDR2 SYDVKM. The CDR3 DNA reads TGTGCCAGCAGCATCGGGACATGGGAATCACCCCTCCACTTT. Protein sequence: CASSIGTWESPLHF.

The chain uses TRBV2 and TRBJ1-1, with D perhaps TRBD1 (5 bases). Trimming stripped 8 bases from V and 1 base from J, with 11 bases between. Germline-derived CDR1 and CDR2 are SNHLY and FYNNEI. This CDR3 spans 13 amino acids. In nucleotides, the CDR3 is TGTGCCAGCCAGGGACGGACGAACACTGAAGCTTTCTTT. Translating it yields CASQGRTNTEAFF. Combining the CDR3 with reference TRBV2 and TRBJ1-1 gives the whole variable domain EPEVTQTPSHQVTQMGQEVILRCVPISNHLYFYWYRQILGQKVEFLVSFYNNEISEKSEIFDDQFSVERPDGSNFTLKIRSTKLEDSAMYFCASQGRTNTEAFFGQGTRLTVV.

The chain couples TRBV4-1 to TRBJ1-1; 8 nucleotides line up with TRBD1. V trimming: 1 base; J trimming: 5 bases; junction bases outside the gene matches: 3. The CDR3 contains 14 residues. Germline-derived CDR1 and CDR2 are MGHRA and YSYEKL. CDR3 region: CASSQVDRETEAFF. CDR3 nucleotide sequence: TGCGCCAGCAGCCAAGTGGACAGGGAGACTGAAGCTTTCTTT.

This chain links TRBV12-5 with TRBJ2-1, with D tentatively TRBD1 (6 bases). The CDR3 is 15 amino acids. Trimming left V 0 bases short and J 5 bases short, with 11 bases between. Germline CDR1 reads LGHNT; CDR2 reads FRNRAP. CDR3 DNA: TGTGCTAGTGGTTTGGTGACACAGGGAAACAATGAGCAGTTCTTC. Protein sequence: CASGLVTQGNNEQFF.

The chain employs TRBV7-9 and TRBJ1-2; D ambiguous. Germline V CDR1 and CDR2: SEHNR, FQNEAQ (reference sequence). The CDR3 has 12 amino acids. Trimming removed 5 bases at V and 8 bases at J, with 12 bases between. CDR3 amino acids: CASSTVEVGYTF. DNA for the CDR3: TGTGCCAGCAGCACAGTCGAGGTCGGCTACACCTTC.

V usage is TRBV4-1 and J usage is TRBJ1-2, with 7 bases matching TRBD1. The germline CDR1 and CDR2 sequences are MGHRA and YSYEKL. The CDR3 runs to 17 residues. V dropped 0 bases and J dropped 1; count of bases not matched to a gene: 8. The chain's CDR3 is CASSQDRATGINYGYTF. In DNA, the CDR3 is TGCGCCAGCAGCCAAGATCGCGCGACAGGGATTAACTATGGCTACACCTTC.

As to this clone: The sample holds other DNA sequences that translate to the same CDR3. The rearrangement links TRBV7-9 to TRBJ2-3; 9 positions agree with TRBD1. Losses at the gene ends were 6 bases for V and 0 bases for J; bases not matched to a gene: 10. CDR1 is SEHNR and CDR2 is FQNEAQ in the germline V gene (reference sequence). The CDR3 runs 17 residues. The CDR3 bases are TGTGCCAGCAGTCCGGGACAGGGAGCGGGAAGCACAGATACGCAGTATTTT. This gives the protein CASSPGQGAGSTDTQYF.

The genes are TRBV28 and TRBJ1-1; D might be TRBD1 (6 bases). Germline V gene data show CDR1 as MDHEN and CDR2 as SYDVKM. Deletions cut 5 bases from V and 7 bases from J, with 17 bases between. The CDR3 sequence is 14 residues long. As DNA, the CDR3 is TGTGCCAGCAGTGTTTATTCACAGGGTTTTGAAGCTTTCTTT. Translation gives CASSVYSQGFEAFF. Together with reference TRBV28 and TRBJ1-1, the CDR3 gives the full variable domain: DVKVTQSSRYLVKRTGEKVFLECVQDMDHENMFWYRQDPGLGLRLIYFSYDVKMKEKGDIPEGYSVSREKKERFSLILESASTNQTSMYLCASSVYSQGFEAFFGQGTRLTVV.

The chain couples TRBV5-1 to TRBJ2-3; 9 nucleotides align to TRBD1. In germline, CDR1 is SGHRS, CDR2 YFSETQ. The length of the CDR3 is 16 residues. With V trimmed by 0 bases and J by 3 bases, 5 bases remained unmatched. CDR3 sequence reads: CASSLVTGGLTDTQYF. The CDR3 nucleotides read TGCGCCAGCAGCTTGGTGACAGGGGGTTTGACAGATACGCAGTATTTT.

In this sample, this clone turned up once. The chain combines TRBV10-2 with TRBJ2-7, with 9 bases matching TRBD1. The CDR3 has 14 amino acids. Unmatched junction bases numbered 7, after V lost 6 bases and J lost 4 bases. CDR1 and CDR2 (germline): WSHSY, SAAADI. CDR3 in amino acids: CASSQGTGIYEQYF. As DNA, the CDR3 is TGCGCCAGCAGCCAAGGGACAGGGATTTACGAGCAGTACTTC.

This clone has just one count. J is TRBJ2-1 and V is TRBV2; maybe TRBD1 (5 bases). Trimming removed 6 bases from V and 3 bases from J, with 12 bases in between. The CDR3 sequence is 14 residues long. Germline V CDR1 and CDR2: SNHLY, FYNNEI. The CDR3 protein is CASSLQVGYNEQFF. The CDR3 DNA reads as TGTGCCAGCAGCTTACAGGTGGGCTACAATGAGCAGTTCTTC.